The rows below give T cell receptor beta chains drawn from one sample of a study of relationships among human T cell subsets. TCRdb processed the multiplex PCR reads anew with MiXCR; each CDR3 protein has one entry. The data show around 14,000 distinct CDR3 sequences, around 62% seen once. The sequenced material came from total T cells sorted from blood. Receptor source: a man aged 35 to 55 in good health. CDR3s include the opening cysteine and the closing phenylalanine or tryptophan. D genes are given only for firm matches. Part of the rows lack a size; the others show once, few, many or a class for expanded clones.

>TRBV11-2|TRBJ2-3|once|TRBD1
CASSLGTGGTDTQYF
TGTGCCAGCAGCCTGGGGACAGGGGGCACAGATACGCAGTATTTT
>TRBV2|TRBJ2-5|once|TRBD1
CASSDGTGTNQETQYF
TGTGCCAGCAGTGATGGGACAGGGACGAACCAAGAGACCCAGTACTTC
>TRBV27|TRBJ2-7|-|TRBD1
CASRDPDRGGYEQYF
TGTGCCAGCCGTGACCCGGACAGGGGGGGCTACGAGCAGTACTTC
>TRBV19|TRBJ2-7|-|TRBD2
CASSILGLAVYEQYF
TGTGCCAGTAGTATACTGGGACTAGCGGTCTACGAGCAGTACTTC
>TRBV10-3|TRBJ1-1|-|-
CAISEPGSPNTEAFF
TGTGCCATCAGTGAGCCCGGGTCCCCGAACACTGAAGCTTTCTTT
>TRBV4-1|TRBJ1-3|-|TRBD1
CASSPVPGQGSGNTIYF
TGCGCCAGCAGCCCCGTCCCGGGACAGGGAAGTGGAAACACCATATATTTT
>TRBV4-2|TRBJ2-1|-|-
CASSQEGSGSSYNEQFF
TGTGCCAGCAGCCAAGAGGGAAGCGGAAGCTCCTACAATGAGCAGTTCTTC
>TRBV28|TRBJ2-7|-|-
CASGRDKSRYEQYF
TGTGCCAGCGGCCGGGACAAGAGTCGGTACGAGCAGTACTTC
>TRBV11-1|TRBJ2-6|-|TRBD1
CASSLTGGVAGANVLTF
TGTGCCAGCAGCTTAACAGGGGGAGTCGCTGGGGCCAACGTCCTGACTTTC
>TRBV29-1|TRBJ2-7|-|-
CSVRAAYEQYF
TGCAGCGTGAGGGCGGCCTACGAGCAGTACTTC
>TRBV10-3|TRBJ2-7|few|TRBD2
CAISAGGAGYEQYF
TGTGCCATCAGTGCCGGGGGGGCCGGGTACGAGCAGTACTTC
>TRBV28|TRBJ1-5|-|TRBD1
CASSSPQGDGNRPQHF
TGTGCCAGCAGTTCCCCTCAGGGGGATGGCAATCGGCCCCAGCATTTT
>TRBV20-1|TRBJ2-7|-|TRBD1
CSARDRMPYEQYF
TGCAGTGCCCGGGACAGGATGCCCTACGAGCAGTACTTC
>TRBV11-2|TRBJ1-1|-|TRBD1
CASSIDRGGTAEAFF
TGTGCCAGCAGCATCGACAGGGGGGGGACCGCTGAAGCTTTCTTT
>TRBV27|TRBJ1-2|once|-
CASSWRTGDGYTF
TGTGCCAGCAGTTGGCGGACTGGCGATGGCTACACCTTC
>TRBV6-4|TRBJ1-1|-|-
CASRDRNTEAFF
TGTGCCAGCCGTGACAGGAACACTGAAGCTTTCTTT
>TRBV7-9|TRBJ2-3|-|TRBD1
CASSFDRGTDTQYF
TGTGCCAGCAGTTTCGACAGGGGCACAGATACGCAGTATTTT
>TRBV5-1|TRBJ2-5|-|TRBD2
CASRFEAGEETQYF
TGCGCCAGCAGATTCGAAGCGGGGGAAGAGACCCAGTACTTC
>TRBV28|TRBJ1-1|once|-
CASRTRQTMNTEAFF
TGTGCCAGCAGAACTCGACAGACAATGAACACTGAAGCTTTCTTT
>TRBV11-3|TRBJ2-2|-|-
CASSVRDGGTGELFF
TGTGCCAGCAGCGTCCGGGACGGCGGGACCGGGGAGCTGTTTTTT
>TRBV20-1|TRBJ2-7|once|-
CSASTNSYEQYF
TGCAGTGCCTCGACTAACTCCTACGAGCAGTACTTC
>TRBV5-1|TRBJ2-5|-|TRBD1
CASSLYDRADLETQYF
TGCGCCAGCAGCTTATATGACAGGGCGGATCTAGAGACCCAGTACTTC
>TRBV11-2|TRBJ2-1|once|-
CASSFAGTAYNEQFF
TGTGCCAGCAGCTTCGCCGGGACCGCATACAATGAGCAGTTCTTC
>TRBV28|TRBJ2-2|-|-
CASRLQGWTGELSF
TGTGCCAGCAGATTACAGGGATGGACCGGGGAGCTGTCTTTT
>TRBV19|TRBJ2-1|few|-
CATWRGDEQFF
TGTGCCACCTGGCGAGGAGATGAGCAGTTCTTC
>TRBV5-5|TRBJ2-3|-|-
CASSGSRGTQYF
TGTGCCAGCAGTGGCTCCAGGGGTACGCAGTATTTT
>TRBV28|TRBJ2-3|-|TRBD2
CASSMTSGGRDTQYF
TGTGCCAGCAGCATGACTAGCGGGGGTAGGGATACGCAGTATTTT
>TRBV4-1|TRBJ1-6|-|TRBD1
CASSGRDRGSPLHF
TGCGCCAGCAGCGGCCGGGACAGGGGATCACCCCTCCACTTT
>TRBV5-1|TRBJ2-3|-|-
CASSFGETQYF
TGCGCCAGCAGCTTTGGCGAGACGCAGTATTTT
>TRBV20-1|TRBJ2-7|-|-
CSARGTGYYEQYF
TGCAGTGCTAGGGGGACTGGATACTACGAGCAGTACTTC
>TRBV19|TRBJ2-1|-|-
CASNGGGAMNEQFF
TGTGCCAGTAATGGAGGGGGGGCCATGAATGAGCAGTTCTTC
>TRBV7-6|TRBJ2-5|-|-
CASSFPARETPRQETQYF
TGTGCCAGCAGCTTCCCCGCCCGGGAGACCCCTCGCCAAGAGACCCAGTACTTC
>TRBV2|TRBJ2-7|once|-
CASTPKRYRPYEQYF
TGTGCCAGCACCCCGAAGAGATACAGGCCCTACGAGCAGTACTTC
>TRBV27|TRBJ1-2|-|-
CASSSPGNYGYTF
TGTGCCAGCAGTTCCCCGGGGAACTATGGCTACACCTTC
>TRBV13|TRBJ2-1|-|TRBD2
CASSPVLAGGPVYEQFF
TGTGCCAGCAGCCCAGTCTTGGCGGGAGGGCCCGTTTATGAGCAGTTCTTC
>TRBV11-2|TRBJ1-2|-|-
CASSPSYFGGYTF
TGTGCCAGCAGCCCCAGCTATTTCGGAGGCTACACCTTC
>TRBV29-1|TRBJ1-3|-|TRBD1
CSVGQGANGNTIYF
TGCAGCGTTGGACAGGGGGCTAATGGAAACACCATATATTTT
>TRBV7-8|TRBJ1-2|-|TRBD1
CASSVERGQGGHTF
TGTGCCAGCAGCGTCGAGCGGGGACAGGGCGGCCACACCTTC
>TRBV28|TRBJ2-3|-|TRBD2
CASSLPGTSGTDTQYF
TGTGCCAGCAGTTTACCTGGGACTAGCGGCACAGATACGCAGTATTTT
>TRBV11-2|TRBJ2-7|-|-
CASSQTSYEQYF
TGTGCCAGCAGCCAGACCAGCTACGAGCAGTACTTC
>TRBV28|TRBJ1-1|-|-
CASSLSRGLMNTEAFF
TGTGCCAGCAGTCTCTCCAGGGGCTTAATGAACACTGAAGCTTTCTTT
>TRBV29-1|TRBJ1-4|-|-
CSVPSPEGVREKLFF
TGCAGCGTTCCTTCACCAGAGGGCGTTCGTGAAAAACTGTTTTTT
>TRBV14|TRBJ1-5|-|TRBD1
CASSGLDRGTNQPQHF
TGTGCCAGCAGCGGCCTTGACAGGGGAACCAATCAGCCCCAGCATTTT
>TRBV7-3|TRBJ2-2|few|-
CASSFSGNTGELFF
TGTGCCAGCAGCTTTAGCGGGAACACCGGGGAGCTGTTTTTT
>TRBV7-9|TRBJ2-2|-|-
CASSPRGPGELFF
TGTGCCAGCAGCCCAAGAGGGCCCGGGGAGCTGTTTTTT
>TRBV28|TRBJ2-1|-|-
CASSLYVYNEQFF
TGTGCCAGCAGTTTATATGTGTACAATGAGCAGTTCTTC
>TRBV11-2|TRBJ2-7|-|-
CASSRTGYEQCF
TGTGCCAGCAGCCGGACGGGCTACGAGCAGTGCTTC
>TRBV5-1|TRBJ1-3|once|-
CASSFGSSSGNTIYF
TGCGCCAGCAGCTTCGGGAGCAGCTCTGGAAACACCATATATTTT
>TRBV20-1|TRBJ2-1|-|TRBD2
CSGGAGGNEQFF
TGCAGTGGAGGAGCGGGAGGTAATGAGCAGTTCTTC
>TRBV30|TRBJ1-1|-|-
CAWSVPGSDTEAFF
TGTGCCTGGAGTGTCCCAGGGTCAGACACTGAAGCTTTCTTT